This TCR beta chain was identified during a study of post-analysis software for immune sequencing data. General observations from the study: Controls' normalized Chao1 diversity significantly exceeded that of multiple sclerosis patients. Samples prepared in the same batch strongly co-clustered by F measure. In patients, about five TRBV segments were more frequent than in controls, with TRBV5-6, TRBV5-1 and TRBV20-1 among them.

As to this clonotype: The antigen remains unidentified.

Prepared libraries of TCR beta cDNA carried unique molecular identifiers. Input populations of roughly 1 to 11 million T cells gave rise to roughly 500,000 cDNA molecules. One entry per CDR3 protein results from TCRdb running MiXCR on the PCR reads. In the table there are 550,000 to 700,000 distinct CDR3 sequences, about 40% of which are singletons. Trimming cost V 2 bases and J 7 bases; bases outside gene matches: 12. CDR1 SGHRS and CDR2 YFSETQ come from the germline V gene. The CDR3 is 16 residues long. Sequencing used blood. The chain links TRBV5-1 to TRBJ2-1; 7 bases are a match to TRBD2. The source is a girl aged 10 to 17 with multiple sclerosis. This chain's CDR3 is CASSFIGGAGLNEQFF. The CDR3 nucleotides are TGCGCCAGCAGCTTTATCGGGGGAGCGGGATTGAATGAGCAGTTCTTC.